One sample yielded the 19 T cell receptor beta chains listed below, sequenced in a study of post-analysis software for immune sequencing data. The TCR beta cDNA libraries carried unique molecular identifiers. TCRdb re-called the PCR reads through MiXCR, storing one row per CDR3 protein. The data contain some 500,000 distinct CDR3 sequences, 40% to 55% of them singletons. Notes on the study in general: Five or six TRBV segments were significantly more frequent in patients than in controls. TRBV5-6, TRBV5-1 and TRBV20-1 were among these segments.

Their antigens are not known. The sequencing sample was made of blood. Source of these receptors: a girl between 5 and 17 years old with multiple sclerosis.

About this clonotype: The CDR3 does not close with the conserved phenylalanine or tryptophan, likely indicating a read error. The chain couples TRBV15 to TRBJ1-1, with no clear D. The CDR3 runs to 18 residues. The germline CDR1 and CDR2 sequences are LNHNV and YYDKDF (reference sequence). V lost 0 bases and J lost 1, with 18 bases in between. CDR3 nucleotides: TGTGCCACCAGCAGAGATCGCCTGGACTGGGCCAGGAACACTGAAGCTTTCCTT. The encoded protein is CATSRDRLDWARNTEAFL.

The chain links TRBV4-1 to TRBJ2-7; no clear D gene. Trimming took 0 bases from V and 2 from J, leaving 11 bases between them. CDR1 is MGHRA and CDR2 is YSYEKL in the germline V gene. The CDR3 is 15 residues long. CDR3 bases: TGCGCCAGCAGCCAAGAATTGGGCAGTACCTACGAGCAGTACTTC. The encoded protein is CASSQELGSTYEQYF.

V usage is TRBV24-1 and J usage is TRBJ2-1; TRBD2 might be the D (5 bases). The V end was cut by 2 bases, the J end by 5 bases, with 15 bases between. This CDR3 region has 16 residues. Germline-derived CDR1 and CDR2 are KGHDR and SFDVKD. The CDR3 is CATSDSRWLADNEQFF. The CDR3 nucleotides are TGTGCCACCAGTGATTCGAGGTGGCTAGCCGACAATGAGCAGTTCTTC.

The chain combines TRBV5-1 with TRBJ1-6; D remains unclear. The CDR3 has 17 amino acids. Germline V gene sequence: CDR1 SGHRS, CDR2 YFSETQ. V was pared by 2 bases and J by 0 bases, with 12 bases between. Here the CDR3 DNA reads TGCGCCAGCAGCTTTGATGGACCCCGCTCCTATAATTCACCCCTCCACTTT. Translating gives CASSFDGPRSYNSPLHF. The complete variable domain, with remaining parts taken from reference TRBV5-1 and TRBJ1-6, reads KAGVTQTPRYLIKTRGQQVTLSCSPISGHRSVSWYQQTPGQGLQFLFEYFSETQRNKGNFPGRFSGRQFSNSRSEMNVSTLELGDSALYLCASSFDGPRSYNSPLHFGNGTRLTVT.

The rearrangement links TRBV9 to TRBJ1-1; D is uncertain. This CDR3 contains 14 residues. V shed 4 bases and J shed 1 base, with 11 bases lying between them. Germline values: CDR1 SGDLS, CDR2 YYNGEE. CDR3 region: CASSPAAENTEAFF. CDR3 DNA: TGTGCCAGCAGCCCGGCGGCTGAGAACACTGAAGCTTTCTTT.

This clonotype came up once. The chain combines TRBV29-1 with TRBJ2-1, with 12 bases lining up with TRBD2. The junction had 9 bases not matched to a gene; V was cut back by 4 bases and J by 8 bases. From germline, CDR1 is SQVTM and CDR2 ANQGSEA. CDR3 length: 15 amino acids. This CDR3 reads CSVAFWGLAGYEQFF. CDR3 DNA: TGCAGCGTTGCGTTCTGGGGACTAGCGGGCTATGAGCAGTTCTTC.

This sequence joins TRBV4-3 and TRBJ2-1; 12 nucleotides match TRBD2. CDR3 size: 15 residues. The J segment lost 8 bases and the V segment lost 0 bases, leaving 2 bases of the junction unmatched. Germline values: CDR1 LGHNA, CDR2 YSLEER. The CDR3 region is CASSQEASGRDEQFF. The CDR3 bases are TGCGCCAGCAGCCAAGAGGCTAGCGGGAGGGATGAGCAGTTCTTC.

The CDR3 DNA reads TGTGCCAGCAGTCATAGACAGGGGGCTAGGGATGAAGCTTTCTTT. Its protein product is CASSHRQGARDEAFF. The rearrangement joins TRBV12-3 or TRBV12-4 to TRBJ1-1; TRBD1 matches at 10 bases. The CDR3 totals 15 residues. V lost 5 bases and J lost 7; bases outside the gene matches: 10.

This clonotype occurred a few times. This sequence joins TRBV5-1 and TRBJ1-2; D may be TRBD1 (5 bases). Germline V gives CDR1 SGHRS, CDR2 YFSETQ. V was trimmed by 4 bases and J by 6 bases, leaving 10 bases between them. The CDR3 covers 12 residues. CDR3 in amino acids: CASSHGTDGYTF. The CDR3 bases are TGCGCCAGCAGCCACGGGACGGATGGCTACACCTTC. Full variable domain (outside the CDR3, taken from reference TRBV5-1 and TRBJ1-2): KAGVTQTPRYLIKTRGQQVTLSCSPISGHRSVSWYQQTPGQGLQFLFEYFSETQRNKGNFPGRFSGRQFSNSRSEMNVSTLELGDSALYLCASSHGTDGYTFGSGTRLTVV.

The sample holds one count of this clonotype. This chain joins TRBV4-1 and TRBJ2-7; D perhaps matches TRBD2 (6 bases). Trimming took off 4 bases at V and 10 bases at J, with 14 bases between the two ends. CDR3 length equals 12 residues. Germline-derived CDR1 and CDR2 are MGHRA and YSYEKL. DNA of the CDR3: TGCGCCAGCAGCCGTCCGTCGCGGGAACAGTACTTC. It specifies CASSRPSREQYF.

This clonotype was detected only a few times. The J gene is TRBJ2-5, the V gene TRBV28, with D perhaps TRBD2 (5 bases). Germline loops: CDR1 MDHEN, CDR2 SYDVKM. The CDR3 is made up of 15 amino acids. Trimming took 8 bases from V and 1 from J, leaving 17 bases between them. The CDR3 DNA follows: TGTGCCAGCGCAACGGGGAGAACGACCCAAGAGACCCAGTACTTC. It encodes CASATGRTTQETQYF.

This clonotype was detected only a few times. The J gene is TRBJ1-5, the V gene TRBV4-1; 12 positions agree with TRBD1. There are 14 residues in the CDR3. Germline V gene data show CDR1 as MGHRA and CDR2 as YSYEKL. V gave up 4 bases and J gave up 7 bases; unmatched junction bases: 2. In DNA form, the CDR3 reads TGCGCCAGCAGCCTCGGGACAGGGGGCCAGCCCCAGCATTTT. It is translated as CASSLGTGGQPQHF.

This clonotype was counted a few times. The chain employs TRBV12-3 or TRBV12-4 and TRBJ2-5; D unresolved. Trimming removed 9 bases from V and 5 bases from J, with 13 bases in between. The CDR3 length is 12 residues. The CDR3 coding sequence is TGTGCCAGTACGTCTTGGGGTGAGACCCAGTACTTC. Amino acids: CASTSWGETQYF.

This clonotype has more than one count but fewer than ten. V gene TRBV27 combines with J gene TRBJ2-1, with D possibly TRBD1 on 6 matching bases. Germline V gives CDR1 MNHEY, CDR2 SMNVEV (reference sequence). The CDR3 spans 16 residues. V lost 4 bases and J 4 bases, leaving 17 bases between the germline ends. CDR3 DNA sequence: TGTGCCAGCAGTTCGAAGGGGACACATTTGTACAATGAGCAGTTCTTC. Translated, it gives CASSSKGTHLYNEQFF.

This clonotype came up a few times. The chain links TRBV7-2 to TRBJ2-1, with 12 bases identical to TRBD2. Looked up from germline, CDR1 is SGHTA and CDR2 is FQGNSA. Unmatched junction bases numbered 8, after V lost 5 bases and J lost 6 bases. The CDR3 is made up of 16 amino acids. CDR3 sequence: CASSPSLAGGANEQFF. The CDR3 region has the DNA TGTGCCAGCAGCCCCTCCCTAGCGGGAGGGGCCAATGAGCAGTTCTTC.

This clonotype occurred once. The V call is TRBV5-5, the J call TRBJ2-6, with TRBD1 as a possible D gene (5 bases). The CDR3 runs to 20 residues. V was pared by 0 bases and J by 0 bases, with 19 bases between. The germline gives CDR1 SGHKS, CDR2 YYEKEE (reference sequence). In nucleotides, the CDR3 is TGTGCCAGCAGCTTGGAGGTTTTTGGAGACGACAGCTCTGGGGCCAACGTCCTGACTTTC. Translated, it gives CASSLEVFGDDSSGANVLTF.

The chain combines TRBV12-3 or TRBV12-4 with TRBJ2-7; no clear D. The DNA end is more similar to TRBJ2-5, so the J call may be wrong. The CDR3 is 16 amino acids. The CDR3: CASSFGIVSVQETQYF. The DNA for the CDR3 is TGTGCCAGCAGTTTCGGCATAGTAAGCGTTCAAGAGACCCAGTACTTC.

This clonotype was observed a handful of times. The rearrangement joins TRBV28 to TRBJ1-1; 8 bases line up with TRBD1. The CDR3 sequence is 14 residues long. CDR1 is MDHEN, CDR2 SYDVKM, per germline. With V trimmed by 5 bases and J by 4 bases, 6 bases remained unmatched. CDR3 protein: CASSEGTGGTEAFF. The DNA for the CDR3 is TGTGCCAGCAGTGAGGGTACAGGGGGCACTGAAGCTTTCTTT. Supplemented by reference TRBV28 and TRBJ1-1, the full variable domain reads DVKVTQSSRYLVKRTGEKVFLECVQDMDHENMFWYRQDPGLGLRLIYFSYDVKMKEKGDIPEGYSVSREKKERFSLILESASTNQTSMYLCASSEGTGGTEAFFGQGTRLTVV.

V is TRBV12-3 or TRBV12-4 and J is TRBJ2-1; D is perhaps TRBD2 (7 bases). V was shortened by 2 bases and J by 3 bases, with 11 bases between the two germline ends. CDR3 length: 15 amino acids. CDR3 in amino acids: CASSLWGGFYNEQFF. In DNA, the CDR3 is TGTGCCAGCAGTTTATGGGGGGGCTTCTACAATGAGCAGTTCTTC.